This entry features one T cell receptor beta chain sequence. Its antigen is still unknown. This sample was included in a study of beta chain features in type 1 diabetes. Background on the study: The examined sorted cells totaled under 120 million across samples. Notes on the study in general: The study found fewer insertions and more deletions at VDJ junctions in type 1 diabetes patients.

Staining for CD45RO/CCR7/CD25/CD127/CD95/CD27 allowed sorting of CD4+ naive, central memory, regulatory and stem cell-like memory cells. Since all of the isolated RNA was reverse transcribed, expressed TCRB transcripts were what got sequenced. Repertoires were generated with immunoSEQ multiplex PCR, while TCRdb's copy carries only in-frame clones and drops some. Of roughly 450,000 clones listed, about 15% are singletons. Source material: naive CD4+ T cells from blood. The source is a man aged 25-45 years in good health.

The CDR3 DNA follows: TGTGCCATCAGGGGACTAGTGAGCGACAATGAGCAGTTCTTC. This gives the protein CAIRGLVSDNEQFF. The chain employs TRBV10-3 and TRBJ2-1; TRBD2 matches at 8 bases. The CDR3 covers 14 residues. With 6 bases clipped from V and 5 bases from J, the junction kept 6 bases outside the gene matches. CDR1 ENHRY and CDR2 SYGVKD come from the germline V gene.